This TCR beta chain was documented in a study of blood T cell repertoires in COVID-19. About the research overall: Researchers got acute and convalescent COVID-19 samples from the United States, Italy and Spain. PBMCs, B-cell-depleted T cells, or T cells were the source of the cDNA or gDNA that made up the material.

As processed by the authors: Amplification of reference gene primers provided the estimated nucleated cell counts. Measured with immunoSEQ multiplex PCR; TCRdb has only the in-frame clones, and not every one. V and J calls and clone size are copied from that table; D and trimming were computed from the DNA. The table records some 120,000 clones, 90% of them present only once. Germline CDR1 reads KGHSH; CDR2 reads LQKENI. The V gene lost 0 bases and the J gene lost 1 base, with 12 bases spanning the gap. The CDR3 extends over 16 amino acids. The V and J genes are TRBV18 and TRBJ1-1; maybe TRBD1 (6 bases). The sequence came from a human donor with active COVID-19. The donor label of this sample is uncertain. The sequencing sample was made of peripheral blood. CDR3 sequence reads: CASSPPQGLGNTEAFF. The CDR3 DNA follows: TGTGCCAGCTCACCACCGCAGGGGTTGGGGAACACTGAAGCTTTCTTT.